Below, 20 T cell receptor beta chains from the same sample are listed, as sequenced in a study of blood T cell repertoires in COVID-19 (dated by TCRdb to about 2020). Libraries were made using the immunoSEQ multiplex PCR assay. Held by TCRdb, this immuneACCESS table contains in-frame sequences only and omits some clones. Under half of the omission traces to an unresolved V gene where checked; the cause of the rest is unknown. The sample data list some 220,000 clones, and about nine tenths of these were observed just once. Of the sample, about 0.79% is held by the ten largest clones. Specimen: peripheral blood. The source of these receptors is a man in his thirties or forties with COVID-19, enrolled during active disease.

The chain combines TRBV5-1 with TRBJ1-4, with TRBD1 matching 9 bases. Germline V gene lookup returns CDR1 SGHRS and CDR2 YFSETQ. V lost 2 bases, J lost 7 bases, and 3 bases stayed unmatched. The CDR3 totals 14 residues. The CDR3 loop reads CASSFGDRVEKLFF. Here the CDR3 DNA reads TGCGCCAGCAGCTTTGGGGACAGGGTTGAAAAACTGTTTTTT.

This chain uses TRBV27 with TRBJ2-5, with 10 nucleotides matching TRBD1. Germline CDR1 is MNHEY and CDR2 is SMNVEV (reference sequence). CDR3 length equals 16 residues. V was pared by 5 bases and J by 4 bases, with 10 bases of the junction left unmatched. The CDR3 nucleotides are TGTGCCAGCAGTCCCTGGGGACAGGGGACGCTAGAGACCCAGTACTTC. Its protein is CASSPWGQGTLETQYF.

The chain couples TRBV7-7 to TRBJ2-7; D not certain. Germline V gives CDR1 SSHAT, CDR2 FNYEAQ (reference sequence). V gave up 5 bases and J gave up 0 bases, with 11 bases separating them. The CDR3 length is 14 residues. CDR3 residues: CASSQELSSYEQYF. In nucleotides, the CDR3 is TGTGCCAGCAGCCAAGAGCTGAGCTCCTACGAGCAGTACTTC. Using reference TRBV7-7 and TRBJ2-7 for the parts outside the CDR3, the full variable domain is GAGVSQSPRYKVTKRGQDVTLRCDPISSHATLYWYQQALGQGPEFLTYFNYEAQPDKSGLPSDRFSAERPEGSISTLTIQRTEQRDSAMYRCASSQELSSYEQYFGPGTRLTVT.

The V and J genes are TRBV5-6 and TRBJ1-2, with 7 bases identical to TRBD1. Germline V gives CDR1 SGHDT, CDR2 YYEEEE. V lost 5 bases to trimming and J lost 4 bases; unmatched junction nucleotides: 14. The CDR3 has 16 residues. The CDR3 DNA reads as TGTGCCAGCAGTCCTCTCCAGGGGGTGACGAGCTATGGCTACACCTTC. It yields the protein CASSPLQGVTSYGYTF.

The J gene is TRBJ2-1, the V gene TRBV12-5; 8 nucleotides agree with TRBD2. J was trimmed by 6 bases and V by 6 bases; bases with no gene match: 10. The germline V gene encodes CDR1 LGHNT and CDR2 FRNRAP. The CDR3 runs 15 residues. CDR3 nucleotide sequence: TGTGCTAGTGGCTTTGTTAGCGGGATGGTCAATGAGCAGTTCTTC. Protein sequence: CASGFVSGMVNEQFF. The full variable domain, in which reference TRBV12-5 and TRBJ2-1 provide the parts outside the CDR3, is DARVTQTPRHKVTEMGQEVTMRCQPILGHNTVFWYRQTMMQGLELLAYFRNRAPLDDSGMPKDRFSAEMPDATLATLKIQPSEPRDSAVYFCASGFVSGMVNEQFFGPGTRLTVL.

V usage is TRBV10-2 and J usage is TRBJ1-4, with D possibly TRBD1 on 6 matching bases. The CDR3 consists of 15 residues. The germline V gene has CDR1 WSHSY and CDR2 SAAADI. Trimming removed 3 bases at V and 7 bases at J, with 15 bases between. The CDR3 sequence: CASSDHRGATEKLFF. The CDR3 DNA sequence: TGCGCCAGCAGTGATCATCGGGGGGCGACTGAAAAACTGTTTTTT.

This rearrangement joins TRBV7-9 to TRBJ2-3, with TRBD2 as a possible D gene (6 bases). V was clipped by 5 bases and J by 4 bases, with 10 bases between them. CDR3 length equals 13 residues. From germline, CDR1 is SEHNR and CDR2 FQNEAQ (reference sequence). The CDR3 DNA is TGTGCCAGCAGCCCGGCGGGGCCAGATACGCAGTATTTT. This gives the protein CASSPAGPDTQYF.

The V and J genes are TRBV11-2 and TRBJ1-1, with 10 positions matching TRBD1. Trimming at V came to 1 base and at J to 6 bases, leaving 8 bases not matched to a gene. This CDR3 region has 16 residues. Germline assignment: CDR1 SGHAT and CDR2 FQNNGV. In DNA, the CDR3 is TGTGCCAGCAGCTTAGGACAGGGGGCGGCGTCTTCTGAAGCTTTCTTT. Residues: CASSLGQGAASSEAFF.

The chain links TRBV5-4 to TRBJ2-7; 10 nucleotides match TRBD2. J lost 7 bases, V lost 0 bases, and 10 bases had no gene match. Germline lookup yields CDR1 SGHNT and CDR2 YYREEE (reference sequence). There are 16 residues in the CDR3. CDR3 nucleotides: TGTGCCAGCAGCTTGGCCGGGAGCGGGGGGGCAGGGGAGCAGTACTTC. Its protein is CASSLAGSGGAGEQYF.

This chain joins TRBV19 and TRBJ1-4; D may be TRBD1 (5 bases). Trimming cost V 3 bases and J 4 bases, with 6 bases left between them. Germline CDR1 LNHDA, CDR2 SQIVND (reference sequence). The CDR3 is 13 amino acids. CDR3 sequence reads: CASSMGGNEKLFF. CDR3 DNA sequence: TGTGCCAGTAGTATGGGGGGTAATGAAAAACTGTTTTTT.

This chain connects TRBV5-6 to TRBJ2-1, with D perhaps matching TRBD2 (5 bases). This CDR3 comprises 13 residues. Germline loops: CDR1 SGHDT, CDR2 YYEEEE. V was pared by 2 bases and J by 7 bases, with 10 bases between. Here the CDR3 DNA reads TGTGCCAGCAGCTTACCACTAGTTAATGAGCAGTTCTTC. Amino acid sequence: CASSLPLVNEQFF.

The genes are TRBV6-2 or TRBV6-3 and TRBJ1-2; possible D gene TRBD1, 6 bases. Germline values: CDR1 MNHEY, CDR2 SVGEGT. The CDR3 is 15 residues long. Trimming took 5 bases from V and 4 from J, leaving 17 bases between them. CDR3 coding DNA: TGTGCCAGCAGTATCAGCAGGGGTAACATCTATGGCTACACCTTC. As protein: CASSISRGNIYGYTF.

The chain employs TRBV7-2 and TRBJ2-2; TRBD1 agrees at 9 bases. Germline trimming cut 6 bases from V and 0 bases from J; bases unmatched to any gene: 14. The germline V gene has CDR1 SGHTA and CDR2 FQGNSA. This CDR3 spans 19 amino acids. The CDR3 DNA is TGTGCCAGCAGTTTTACCCTTACAGGGGGCGTCGCGAACACCGGGGAGCTGTTTTTT. This gives the protein CASSFTLTGGVANTGELFF. The full variable domain, completed using reference TRBV7-2 and TRBJ2-2, is GAGVSQSPSNKVTEKGKDVELRCDPISGHTALYWYRQSLGQGLEFLIYFQGNSAPDKSGLPSDRFSAERTGGSVSTLTIQRTQQEDSAVYLCASSFTLTGGVANTGELFFGEGSRLTVL.

V usage is TRBV5-1 and J usage is TRBJ1-1; unclear D gene. The V and J ends lost 4 bases and 1 base respectively, with 11 bases between them. The CDR3 is 14 amino acids. CDR1 and CDR2 (germline): SGHRS, YFSETQ. In nucleotides, the CDR3 is TGCGCCAGCAGCCCCATAACAGCGAACACTGAAGCTTTCTTT. Amino acids: CASSPITANTEAFF.

The chain carries TRBV11-3 and TRBJ2-2; TRBD1 agrees at 9 bases. Germline CDR1 reads SGHNT; CDR2 reads YENEEA. The CDR3 contains 16 residues. Losses at the gene ends were 5 bases for V and 0 bases for J; bases not matched to a gene: 4. The DNA of the CDR3 is TGTGCCAGCAGCAGCAGGGACAGGGCGAACACCGGGGAGCTGTTTTTT. It is translated as CASSSRDRANTGELFF. The variable domain in full, completed from reference TRBV11-3 and TRBJ2-2, reads EAGVVQSPRYKIIEKKQPVAFWCNPISGHNTLYWYLQNLGQGPELLIRYENEEAVDDSQLPKDRFSAERLKGVDSTLKIQPAELGDSAVYLCASSSRDRANTGELFFGEGSRLTVL.

This rearrangement joins TRBV18 to TRBJ2-7, with a possible D match to TRBD1 (5 bases). The CDR3 runs to 15 residues. The V gene's germline CDR1 is KGHSH and CDR2 LQKENI. V was clipped by 3 bases and J by 3 bases, with 15 bases between them. In DNA, the CDR3 is TGTGCCAGCTCACCGGGGCTGCAAAGGGGCTACGAGCAGTACTTC. This translates into CASSPGLQRGYEQYF.

The rearrangement links TRBV10-2 to TRBJ1-5; maybe TRBD1 (5 bases). This CDR3 comprises 13 residues. The V gene's germline CDR1 is WSHSY and CDR2 SAAADI. Trimming took 8 bases from V and 5 from J, leaving 13 bases between them. In DNA form, the CDR3 reads TGCGCCAGCCACGGGGGGGTCGATCAGCCCCAGCATTTT. Its protein product is CASHGGVDQPQHF.

The chain joins TRBV19 to TRBJ1-1; weak D call: TRBD1 (5 bases). V was trimmed by 5 bases and J by 6 bases, leaving 13 bases between them. The CDR3 has 13 residues. Germline CDR1 is LNHDA and CDR2 is SQIVND (reference sequence). CDR3 loop: CASSDIWGAEAFF. Here the CDR3 DNA reads TGTGCCAGTAGTGATATTTGGGGGGCTGAAGCTTTCTTT.

This clone has only a few counts. The chain links TRBV18 to TRBJ2-2; possibly TRBD1 for D (6 bases). The germline V and J ends were trimmed by 2 bases and 7 bases, with 11 bases remaining between them. Germline loops: CDR1 KGHSH, CDR2 LQKENI. This CDR3 spans 14 amino acids. For the CDR3, the DNA is TGTGCCAGCTCACCAAGTCAGGGGAACGGGGAGCTGTTTTTT. It encodes CASSPSQGNGELFF.

The V and J genes are TRBV15 and TRBJ2-7; TRBD2 matches at 9 bases. Germline V lookup: CDR1 LNHNV, CDR2 YYDKDF (reference sequence). After removal of 3 bases from V and 5 bases from J, the junction contained 5 bases not matched to a gene. The CDR3 is 14 amino acids. The CDR3 bases are TGTGCCACCAGCAGCACCGGGACTAGCCACGAGCAGTACTTC. This gives the protein CATSSTGTSHEQYF.